The T cell receptor beta chain under discussion was sequenced for a study of CXCR3-negative and CXCR3-positive naive CD8 T cells. Germline V gives CDR1 SQVTM, CDR2 ANQGSEA. CDR3 length: 11 amino acids. The libraries of TRB cDNA were prepared using 5' RACE with UMI labels. TCRdb reprocessed the 5' RACE reads and keeps a single row for each CDR3 protein, giving no DNA. The table lists approximately 49,000 distinct CDR3 sequences, with approximately 15% in the top ten. This chain connects TRBV29-1 to TRBJ2-7; TCRdb proposes TRBD1, but this gene call is untestable without DNA. The source of this sequence is a human donor in good health. Some clones in this sample may be carry-over from other donors' samples. The sample was memory CD8+ T cells from blood. CDR3 sequence reads: CSGNRGNEQYF.